This T cell receptor (beta chain) came from a study of T cells after yellow fever vaccination. Across the study: Preparation of the low-cell-number fractions used SMART-Seq v4 Ultra Low Input. Study conclusions and caveats: A faster peak, day 5 versus 15, was reached by the weaker secondary response. Repertoires sorted by FACS could include abundant clonotypes that are contaminants from the bulk population.

This CDR3 is 19 amino acids long. The germline V gene encodes CDR1 MNHEY and CDR2 SVGAGI. J was trimmed by 3 bases and V by 4 bases; bases with no gene match: 15. This clonotype occurred many times. Its matching antigen is unknown. Universal primer sites and UMIs were introduced during 5'RACE template-switching synthesis of TCR cDNA. TCRdb re-derived calls from the 5' RACE reads in MiXCR, one entry per CDR3 protein. The table lists around 230,000 distinct CDR3 sequences, around 6.7% of them singletons, with around 1.1% in the top ten. The chain joins TRBV6-5 to TRBJ2-4; the match to TRBD2 covers 10 bases. This TCR derives from a young man who received the YFV17D yellow fever vaccine. This specimen was CD4+ T cells sorted from PBMCs, taken on the day of the yellow fever booster vaccination. The CDR3 DNA reads TGTGCCAGCAGTTCTCTAGCGGGAGAGGTAGATTGGGGCAAAAACATTCAGTACTTC. It specifies CASSSLAGEVDWGKNIQYF.